A single sample gave rise to the 32 T cell receptor beta chains below, sequenced in a study of blood T cell repertoires in COVID-19 (dated by TCRdb to the early 2020s). Libraries were prepared through the immunoSEQ multiplex PCR assay. TCRdb's version of the immuneACCESS table is confined to in-frame rearrangements and falls short of the full clone set. An unresolved V gene accounts for under half of the shortfall where checked; the remainder is of unknown origin. This sample is represented by roughly 230,000 clones; 80% to 90% of them were singletons. Around 6.3% of the sample is in the top ten clones. Input material: PBMCs or T cells enriched from blood (not recorded which). Receptors were obtained from a woman aged 45-65 years who had been exposed to COVID-19.

This clone appeared once. The V and J genes are TRBV7-9 and TRBJ2-5, with a weak D call TRBD2 (6 bases). Germline-derived CDR1 and CDR2 are SEHNR and FQNEAQ (reference sequence). The CDR3 extends over 16 amino acids. V was trimmed by 0 bases and J by 5 bases, leaving 16 bases between them. The CDR3 region is CASSLATTSIDETQYF. The CDR3, as DNA: TGTGCCAGCAGCTTAGCAACCACTAGCATAGATGAGACCCAGTACTTC.

This clone was seen a single time. The chain carries TRBV6-1 and TRBJ1-5; D is uncertain. The V and J ends lost 3 bases and 2 bases respectively, with 8 bases between them. The CDR3 contains 14 residues. CDR1 MNHNS and CDR2 SASEGT come from the germline V gene. The CDR3 DNA is TGTGCCAGCAGTGAGGAGGGTGGCAATCAGCCCCAGCATTTT. Translated, it gives CASSEEGGNQPQHF.

The chain couples TRBV9 to TRBJ2-5; 8 bases are shared with TRBD1. V was pared by 0 bases and J by 5 bases, with 9 bases of the junction left unmatched. The CDR3 sequence is 16 residues long. Germline loops: CDR1 SGDLS, CDR2 YYNGEE. The CDR3 DNA follows: TGTGCCAGCAGCGTAGGTCGTGGGACAGGCCGGGAGACCCAGTACTTC. Translated: CASSVGRGTGRETQYF.

This clone was seen a handful of times. The CDR3 DNA reads as TGTGCCAGTAAAAAGAGCTCCTATAATTCACCCCTCCACTTT. This encodes CASKKSSYNSPLHF. This sequence joins TRBV19 and TRBJ1-6; no definite D call. Germline V gene sequence: CDR1 LNHDA, CDR2 SQIVND (reference sequence). The ends were cut back, 7 bases at V and 0 bases at J, with 7 bases in the middle. This CDR3 contains 14 residues.

This clone has just a few counts. The chain carries TRBV19 and TRBJ1-2; possible D gene TRBD1, 6 bases. From germline, CDR1 is LNHDA and CDR2 SQIVND (reference sequence). The CDR3 has 13 amino acids. V lost 1 base, J lost 5 bases, and 8 bases lay in between. CDR3 protein: CASSIGTAYGYTF. The CDR3, as DNA: TGTGCCAGTAGTATAGGGACAGCATATGGCTACACCTTC.

This clone was seen only a few times. V gene TRBV7-2 combines with J gene TRBJ2-7; the match to TRBD1 covers 7 bases. CDR1 SGHTA and CDR2 FQGNSA come from the germline V gene. The V gene end was trimmed by 5 bases and the J gene end by 2 bases; junction bases not matched to a gene: 12. This CDR3 has 16 residues. CDR3 in DNA: TGTGCCAGCAGCCCTCTTCGGACAGGTGGGGCCTACGAGCAGTACTTC. This translates into CASSPLRTGGAYEQYF.

This clone has only one observation. This chain links TRBV27 with TRBJ1-1; 8 bases fit TRBD1. The CDR3 spans 15 residues. Germline V CDR1 and CDR2: MNHEY, SMNVEV (reference sequence). V gave up 5 bases and J gave up 6 bases; unmatched junction bases: 11. The DNA of the CDR3 is TGTGCCAGCAGTACCAGACAGGGGCCGATCCCTGAAGCTTTCTTT. Protein: CASSTRQGPIPEAFF.

V is TRBV6-5 and J is TRBJ2-1, with D tentatively TRBD2 (6 bases). CDR3 length equals 13 residues. Germline V gene data show CDR1 as MNHEY and CDR2 as SVGAGI. V gave up 8 bases and J gave up 14 bases, with 22 bases separating them. The CDR3 coding sequence is TGTGCCAGCGGACGGACTAATGTAGGGGTGGAGTTCTTC. This codes for CASGRTNVGVEFF.

In its sample, this clone was seen many times. The chain joins TRBV4-1 to TRBJ1-1; 7 bases are a match to TRBD1. Unmatched junction bases numbered 5, after V lost 1 base and J lost 0 bases. Germline-derived CDR1 and CDR2 are MGHRA and YSYEKL. This CDR3 is built from 16 residues. Here the CDR3 reads CASSQGPDRVNTEAFF. The CDR3 nucleotides are TGCGCCAGCAGCCAAGGCCCTGACAGGGTGAACACTGAAGCTTTCTTT.

This chain links TRBV6-5 with TRBJ1-2, with D hard to call. Deletions cut 4 bases from V and 1 base from J, with 10 bases between. The CDR3 length is 14 residues. The germline V gene has CDR1 MNHEY and CDR2 SVGAGI. DNA for the CDR3: TGTGCCAGCAGTTTTTTCCCCAGTAACTATGGCTACACCTTC. Translated, it gives CASSFFPSNYGYTF.

The chain carries TRBV19 and TRBJ1-5; the D gene is possibly TRBD1 (6 bases). Germline lookup yields CDR1 LNHDA and CDR2 SQIVND (reference sequence). The CDR3 runs 12 residues. Trimming left V 7 bases short and J 4 bases short, with 8 bases between. The CDR3 bases are TGTGCCAGTACGGACAGAAATCAGCCCCAGCATTTT. It specifies CASTDRNQPQHF.

The rearrangement uses TRBV28 and TRBJ1-2; D is perhaps TRBD1 (5 bases). Trimming stripped 4 bases from V and 8 bases from J, with 11 bases between. From germline, CDR1 is MDHEN and CDR2 SYDVKM. The CDR3 runs 12 residues. The CDR3 is CASSSGTIGYTF. The DNA of the CDR3 is TGTGCCAGCAGTTCCGGGACTATCGGCTACACCTTC.

This chain joins TRBV29-1 and TRBJ1-2, with TRBD1 matching over 9 bases. The trim removed 5 bases at V and 6 bases at J, leaving 7 bases unmatched. The CDR3 covers 13 residues. Germline V gene data show CDR1 as SQVTM and CDR2 as ANQGSEA. Here the CDR3 DNA reads TGCAGCGTTACCTACGGACAGGGGAATGGCTACACCTTC. Encoded protein: CSVTYGQGNGYTF.

The V call is TRBV11-2, the J call TRBJ1-1; D may be TRBD1 (5 bases). Germline V gene sequence: CDR1 SGHAT, CDR2 FQNNGV. With 0 bases removed from V and 4 bases from J, the gap between germline ends came to 12 bases. This CDR3 has 15 amino acids. The CDR3 region has the DNA TGTGCCAGCAGCTTAGATGGGGGGACGGGCACTGAAGCTTTCTTT. Translated, it gives CASSLDGGTGTEAFF.

This clone appeared a single time. CDR3 amino acids: CASSYRSQGSPLHF. Written as DNA, the CDR3 is TGTGCCAGCAGTTACAGATCCCAGGGGTCACCCCTCCACTTT. The chain is built from TRBV6-5 and TRBJ1-6; TRBD1 is a possible D gene (6 bases). Germline CDR1 is MNHEY and CDR2 is SVGAGI. This CDR3 is 14 amino acids long. V was clipped by 2 bases and J by 10 bases, with 12 bases between them.

The V and J genes are TRBV7-8 and TRBJ2-7; 7 nucleotides agree with TRBD2. J was trimmed by 5 bases and V by 1 base; bases with no gene match: 5. The CDR3 spans 14 residues. Germline V lookup: CDR1 SGHVS, CDR2 FQNEAQ. Written as DNA, the CDR3 is TGTGCCAGCAGCTTAGAAGCGGGGTACGACGAGCAGTACTTC. Protein: CASSLEAGYDEQYF.

This clone was recorded a few times. This sequence joins TRBV7-2 and TRBJ2-5; TRBD2 matches at 14 bases. Germline V gene lookup returns CDR1 SGHTA and CDR2 FQGNSA. The CDR3 is made up of 16 amino acids. The J segment lost 6 bases and the V segment lost 5 bases, leaving 8 bases of the junction unmatched. The CDR3 coding sequence is TGTGCCAGCAGCCCCCCGACTAGCGGGGGGGGGAAGACCCAGTACTTC. Translating it yields CASSPPTSGGGKTQYF.

V is TRBV5-1 and J is TRBJ1-5, with D possibly being TRBD1 (5 bases). The CDR3 loop spans 14 amino acids. Trimming shortened V by 2 bases and J by 5 bases, and 11 bases separated the two germline ends. CDR1 is SGHRS, CDR2 YFSETQ, per germline. In nucleotides, the CDR3 is TGCGCCAGCAGCTTTGGGGGAGGGGATCAGCCCCAGCATTTT. This codes for CASSFGGGDQPQHF.

There are a few counts of this clone. The CDR3 coding sequence is TGTGCCAGCAGTCGACAGGGGGCGCGGACTGAAGCTTTCTTT. Protein sequence: CASSRQGARTEAFF. V is TRBV28 and J is TRBJ1-1; 10 bases line up with TRBD1. CDR1 is MDHEN, CDR2 SYDVKM, per germline. J lost 5 bases, V lost 5 bases, and 5 bases had no gene match. There are 14 residues in the CDR3.

This chain links TRBV28 with TRBJ1-2; 8 nucleotides agree with TRBD1. The CDR3 runs 15 residues. Germline V gives CDR1 MDHEN, CDR2 SYDVKM. V was pared by 6 bases and J by 2 bases, with 8 bases of the junction left unmatched. In nucleotides, the CDR3 is TGTGCCAGCAGAACACACAGGGGGTGGAACTATGGCTACACCTTC. Amino acid sequence: CASRTHRGWNYGYTF.

The chain employs TRBV19 and TRBJ2-3; TRBD1 matches at 7 bases. This CDR3 comprises 14 residues. The J segment lost 10 bases and the V segment lost 3 bases, leaving 10 bases of the junction unmatched. Per germline, CDR1 LNHDA and CDR2 SQIVND (reference sequence). In DNA, the CDR3 is TGTGCCAGTAGTATCAAAGGGGGCGCCCCGGCGCAGTATTTT. Translated, it gives CASSIKGGAPAQYF.

This chain uses TRBV7-2 with TRBJ2-5, with D possibly being TRBD1 (6 bases). This CDR3 has 16 amino acids. Between the trimmed V and J ends, which lost 2 bases and 5 bases, there was a span of 18 bases. Looked up from germline, CDR1 is SGHTA and CDR2 is FQGNSA. The CDR3, as DNA: TGTGCCAGCAGCTTATGGGGTAGAGGGGGTTTGGAGACCCAGTACTTC. Protein sequence: CASSLWGRGGLETQYF.

The rearrangement links TRBV2 to TRBJ1-1; no firm D call. Germline V gene lookup returns CDR1 SNHLY and CDR2 FYNNEI. Trimming removed 2 bases at V and 1 base at J, with 11 bases between. The CDR3 covers 15 residues. The CDR3 region has the DNA TGTGCCAGCAGTGAACTTATCGGCGGGAACACTGAAGCTTTCTTT. Its protein product is CASSELIGGNTEAFF. Together with reference TRBV2 and TRBJ1-1, the CDR3 gives the full variable domain: EPEVTQTPSHQVTQMGQEVILRCVPISNHLYFYWYRQILGQKVEFLVSFYNNEISEKSEIFDDQFSVERPDGSNFTLKIRSTKLEDSAMYFCASSELIGGNTEAFFGQGTRLTVV.

The V call is TRBV6-5, the J call TRBJ1-1; D may be TRBD1 (5 bases). Germline V gene lookup returns CDR1 MNHEY and CDR2 SVGAGI. Trimming left V 4 bases short and J 11 bases short, with 14 bases between. This CDR3 is built from 12 residues. CDR3 in DNA: TGTGCCAGCAGTTCAATAGGGCGGGGGGCTTTCTTT. Protein: CASSSIGRGAFF.

This chain links TRBV30 with TRBJ1-2; D uncertain. This CDR3 has 12 amino acids. In germline, CDR1 is GTSNPN, CDR2 SVGIG (reference sequence). Trimming shortened V by 3 bases and J by 4 bases, and 9 bases separated the two germline ends. CDR3 coding DNA: TGTGCCTGGAGCCCCCGGGGCTATGGCTACACCTTC. Translation gives CAWSPRGYGYTF.

In this sample, this clone turned up a few times. CDR3 DNA: TGCGCCAGCAGGGACAGCAAGTTTGGCTACACCTTC. Translating it yields CASRDSKFGYTF. V is TRBV5-1 and J is TRBJ1-2; a weak D match, TRBD1 (6 bases). CDR1 is SGHRS and CDR2 is YFSETQ in the germline V gene. This CDR3 comprises 12 residues. V was clipped by 5 bases and J by 7 bases, with 12 bases between them.

This rearrangement joins TRBV15 to TRBJ1-3; a possible D gene is TRBD1 (5 bases). V lost 8 bases, J lost 4 bases, and 9 bases lay in between. The CDR3 has 12 amino acids. Germline-derived CDR1 and CDR2 are LNHNV and YYDKDF (reference sequence). CDR3 loop: CATQGTGNTIYF. The CDR3, as DNA: TGTGCCACCCAGGGAACCGGAAACACCATATATTTT. The full variable domain, with the rest looked up from reference TRBV15 and TRBJ1-3, is DAMVIQNPRYQVTQFGKPVTLSCSQTLNHNVMYWYQQKSSQAPKLLFHYYDKDFNNEADTPDNFQSRRPNTSFCFLDIRSPGLGDTAMYLCATQGTGNTIYFGEGSWLTVV.

The chain employs TRBV12-3 or TRBV12-4 and TRBJ2-1; D not certain. Deletions cut 5 bases from V and 10 bases from J, with 12 bases between. The CDR3 extends over 12 amino acids. CDR3 sequence: CASSPIREEQFF. CDR3 nucleotides: TGTGCCAGCAGTCCCATTAGAGAAGAGCAGTTCTTC.

The gene calls are TRBV27 and TRBJ2-5, with 7 bases matching TRBD1. The CDR3 has 14 residues. V gave up 4 bases and J gave up 7 bases; unmatched junction bases: 9. The V gene's germline CDR1 is MNHEY and CDR2 SMNVEV (reference sequence). The CDR3 nucleotides read TGTGCCAGCAGTTCAGACAGGGTCCGGGGGACCCAGTACTTC. Translation gives CASSSDRVRGTQYF.

The chain links TRBV4-3 to TRBJ2-7; possible D gene TRBD2, 5 bases. Germline assignment: CDR1 LGHNA and CDR2 YSLEER. This CDR3 contains 14 residues. Trimming pared 1 base from V and 4 bases from J, leaving 11 bases between. The CDR3 reads CASSQGSGSYEQYF. The CDR3 nucleotides are TGCGCCAGCAGCCAAGGGTCGGGGAGTTACGAGCAGTACTTC.

The chain is built from TRBV5-4 and TRBJ2-2, with D possibly being TRBD1 (5 bases). This CDR3 spans 16 amino acids. Germline loops: CDR1 SGHNT, CDR2 YYREEE (reference sequence). With 0 bases removed from V and 3 bases from J, the gap between germline ends came to 12 bases. The CDR3 DNA reads as TGTGCCAGCAGCTTGGGGGGCCAGACAGACACCGGGGAGCTGTTTTTT. It is translated as CASSLGGQTDTGELFF.

This rearrangement joins TRBV5-4 to TRBJ2-7; 7 nucleotides align to TRBD1. The germline gives CDR1 SGHNT, CDR2 YYREEE (reference sequence). This CDR3 region has 12 residues. Losses at the gene ends were 4 bases for V and 4 bases for J; bases not matched to a gene: 2. This CDR3 reads CASSRQGYEQYF. CDR3 DNA: TGTGCCAGCAGCCGACAGGGATACGAGCAGTACTTC.